The source of this T cell receptor beta chain is a study of massively parallel sequencing of T cell beta chains (dated by TCRdb to the late 2000s). The study in broad terms: Human TCR beta CDR3 diversity in peripheral blood was profiled using 5'-RACE, Illumina short-read sequencing and a dedicated short-read assembly strategy.

Results the study describes overall, beyond this receptor: TRBV usage was found to range from around 0.0099% for TRBV17 to 24% to 25% for TRBV20-1, and TRBJ usage was found to range from roughly 1.6% for TRBJ2-6 to roughly 17% for TRBJ2-1. By subsampling, clonotype counts were shown to rise linearly with read number, indicating that sequencing depth was far from saturation. The reported gene usage frequencies may have been skewed by preferential PCR amplification of some TRBV and TRBJ sequences. Among approximately 31,000 distinct clonotypes, single-copy clonotypes made up more than 55% of clonotypes but only 18.8% of assemblies. CDR3 beta length spanned 21 to 81 nucleotides, with a peak at 45 nucleotides. Because the RNA was pooled from many donors, population-average clonotype abundance rather than any individual repertoire is reflected in the results. Only roughly 23,000 (roughly 70%) of the clonotypes could be assigned a unique TRBV gene. Most clonotypes (about 60% of the 33,664) were supported by a single sequence read, by which apparent diversity could in principle be inflated.

Sequencing took place on an Illumina Genome Analyzer II. After two rounds of nested PCR using TRBC1/TRBC2-specific primers, a RACE product of roughly 520 bp was obtained and then gel-purified. To give RACE a 5' anchor, first-strand cDNA synthesis used a TRBC-specific primer together with a template-switching oligonucleotide. Because the RACE amplicon was too long for direct short-read sequencing, the RACE amplicon was concatemerized by ligation and sheared by sonication. PAGE was used to isolate a size fraction of 100 to 300 bp, and that fraction then underwent shotgun sequencing on the Illumina platform. Sequencing on an Illumina GAII produced 18.8 million 36-nt reads and 21.7 million 50-nt single-end reads in separate runs. In the authors' own workflow: Assembly of the pooled 40 million to 45 million reads was performed with iSSAKE using parameters -m 15, -o 2 and -r 0.7. De novo CDR3 beta assemblies were seeded by reads aligning to the ends of Ensembl TRBV gene predictions that carried unmatched junctional bases. Rather than raw read depth, the number of matching assembled contigs was used to estimate clonotype abundance. Of the assembled clonotypes, roughly 2,100 (around 5.9%) were found to have in-frame stop codons and were removed, so that 34,000 or so productive clonotypes were retained. Sanger sequencing of cloned RACE products gave hundreds of unique TCR sequences, and more than 65% of them were also found in the Illumina assembly. TCRdb ran its own pipeline on the public reads, namely fastp trimming at Q25 and MiXCR clone calling, and kept in-frame beta chains. All rows with the same CDR3 protein become a single entry with the most common DNA and genes. What appears here as the V and J calls and clone size reflects TCRdb's work, not the paper's. This sample holds roughly 4,200 distinct CDR3 sequences; about two fifths were observed only once. The ten largest clones take up roughly 3% of the sample.

CDR1 and CDR2 are drawn from the germline V gene: SGHTA, FQGTGA. V lost 1 base and J lost 1 base; the stretch between them is 6 bases long. The CDR3 covers 14 residues, taking in both the cysteine and the phenylalanine. The CDR3 DNA has 42 bases and is translated from base 1. Note on this clonotype: Its antigen remains undetermined. No much larger clone exists at a distance of one base, and base qualities are not known.

All donors in the pool were aged roughly 18 to 45 years, and the pool included more than 300 males and over 150 females. Peripheral leukocyte polyA+ RNA was isolated from about 170 liters of pooled peripheral blood. For starting material, the researchers used a commercial mRNA preparation made from normal human peripheral blood leukocytes pooled across fewer than 600 individuals. The source of this sequence is a pool of human donors in good health; the sample was commercial RNA pooled from many donors. The rearrangement combines TRBV7-3 with TRBJ2-3, with the D gene too uncertain to name. The source material was commercial RNA from peripheral blood pooled from many donors. The CDR3 sequence is CASSLSGGTDTQYF. The sequenced DNA is TGTGCCAGCAGCTTAAGTGGTGGCACAGATACGCAGTATTTT.